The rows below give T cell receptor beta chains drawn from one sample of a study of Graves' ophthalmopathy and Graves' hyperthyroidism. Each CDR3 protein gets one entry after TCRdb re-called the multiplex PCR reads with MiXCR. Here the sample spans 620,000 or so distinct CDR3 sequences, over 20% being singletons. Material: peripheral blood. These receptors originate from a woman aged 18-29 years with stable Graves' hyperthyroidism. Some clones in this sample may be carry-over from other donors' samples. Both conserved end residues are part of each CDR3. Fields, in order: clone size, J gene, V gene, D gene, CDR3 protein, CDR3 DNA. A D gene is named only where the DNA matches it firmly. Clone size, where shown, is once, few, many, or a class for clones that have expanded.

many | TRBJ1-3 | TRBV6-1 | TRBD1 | CASYQGASGNTIYF | TGTGCCAGTTACCAGGGGGCGTCCGGAAACACCATATATTTT
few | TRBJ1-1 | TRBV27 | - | CASSDSAGNTEAFF | TGTGCCAGCAGTGATTCGGCGGGGAACACTGAAGCTTTCTTT
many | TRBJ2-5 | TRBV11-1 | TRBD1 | CASSTPTGSETQYF | TGTGCCAGCAGCACCCCGACAGGGAGTGAGACCCAGTACTTC
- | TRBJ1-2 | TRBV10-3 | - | CATWAQNINYGYTF | TGTGCCACGTGGGCCCAGAATATTAACTATGGCTACACCTTC
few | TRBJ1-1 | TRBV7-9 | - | CASGLEYTEAFF | TGTGCCAGTGGTTTGGAGTACACTGAAGCTTTCTTT
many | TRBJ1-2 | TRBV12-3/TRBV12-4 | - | CASSRDAYGYTF | TGTGCCAGCAGCCGGGACGCCTATGGCTACACCTTC
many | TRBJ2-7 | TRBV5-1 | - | CASSLEDNYEQYF | TGCGCCAGCAGCTTGGAGGACAACTACGAGCAGTACTTC
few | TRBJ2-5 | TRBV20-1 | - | CSATRTAQETQYF | TGCAGTGCTACCCGGACAGCACAAGAGACCCAGTACTTC
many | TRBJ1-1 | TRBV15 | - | CATSRPTGLNTAAFF | TGTGCCACCAGCAGGCCGACAGGTTTGAACACTGCAGCTTTCTTT
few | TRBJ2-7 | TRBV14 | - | CASSQFGGASYEQYF | TGTGCCAGCAGCCAATTTGGGGGGGCCTCCTACGAGCAGTACTTC
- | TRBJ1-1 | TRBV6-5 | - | CASSSVVGNTEAFF | TGTGCCAGCAGTTCGGTGGTGGGGAACACTGAAGCTTTCTTT
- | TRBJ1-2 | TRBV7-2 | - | CASSASGTRGYGYTF | TGTGCCAGCAGCGCCTCCGGGACGCGGGGCTATGGCTACACCTTC
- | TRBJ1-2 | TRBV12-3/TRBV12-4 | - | CASSLAVGDGYTF | TGTGCCAGCAGTTTAGCGGTCGGGGATGGCTACACCTTC
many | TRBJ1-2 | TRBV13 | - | CASSLRGQGYGYTF | TGTGCCAGCAGCTTAAGGGGACAAGGTTATGGCTACACCTTC
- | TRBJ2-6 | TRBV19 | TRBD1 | CASSIDRDRSSGANVLTF | TGTGCCAGTAGTATAGACCGGGACAGGTCCTCTGGGGCCAACGTCCTGACTTTC
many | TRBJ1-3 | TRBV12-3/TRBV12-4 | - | CASSLVGGSGNTIYF | TGTGCCAGCAGTTTAGTCGGGGGGTCTGGAAACACCATATATTTT
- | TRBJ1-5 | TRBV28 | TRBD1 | CASNTPAGGYQPQHF | TGTGCCAGCAACACTCCGGCAGGGGGGTATCAGCCCCAGCATTTT
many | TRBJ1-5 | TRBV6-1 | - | CATCRDGRQPQHF | TGTGCCACGTGCCGGGACGGCCGCCAGCCCCAGCATTTT
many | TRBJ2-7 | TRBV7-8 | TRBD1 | CASSSRVGRGPYEQYF | TGTGCCAGCAGCTCTAGGGTCGGCAGGGGGCCCTACGAGCAGTACTTC
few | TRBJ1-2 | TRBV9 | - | CASNRDGTNYGYTF | TGTGCCAGCAATCGGGACGGTACTAACTATGGCTACACCTTC
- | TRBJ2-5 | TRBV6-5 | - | CASSYGTDQETQYF | TGTGCCAGCAGCTACGGGACGGACCAAGAGACCCAGTACTTC
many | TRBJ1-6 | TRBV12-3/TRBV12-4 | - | CASSFTENSPLHF | TGTGCCAGCAGTTTTACAGAGAATTCACCCCTCCACTTT
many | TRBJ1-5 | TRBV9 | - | CASSVGQSPPQHF | TGTGCCAGCAGCGTAGGACAGTCTCCGCCCCAGCATTTT
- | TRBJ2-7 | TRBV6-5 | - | CASSYSEDSYEQYF | TGTGCCAGCAGTTACTCGGAAGACAGCTACGAGCAGTACTTC
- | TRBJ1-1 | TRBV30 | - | CAWSKTRLMNTEAFF | TGTGCCTGGAGTAAGACAAGACTTATGAACACTGAAGCTTTCTTT